The following is a T cell receptor beta chain sequence with its context. Its matching antigen is unknown. This specimen belongs to a study of response to subunit inactivated influenza vaccine. Germline V gene sequence: CDR1 MDHEN, CDR2 SYDVKM. The CDR3 length is 16 residues. Germline trimming cut 5 bases from V and 2 bases from J; bases unmatched to any gene: 9. Broader study findings: T cells newly recruited by each seasonal influenza vaccination are few, the authors suggested.

TCRdb reprocessed the RT-PCR reads with MiXCR, giving one entry per CDR3 protein. The sample has about 520,000 distinct CDR3 sequences, under 8.5% seen once. Sequenced here: PBMCs from blood, sampled about 24 months after vaccination. This clonotype originated in a man aged 45 to 75 who received an inactivated influenza vaccine. The chain employs TRBV28 and TRBJ2-7; TRBD1 agrees at 10 bases. DNA of the CDR3: TGTGCCAGCAGTCCCGCAGGACAGGGGGTGGCCTACGAGCAGTACTTC. Its protein is CASSPAGQGVAYEQYF.